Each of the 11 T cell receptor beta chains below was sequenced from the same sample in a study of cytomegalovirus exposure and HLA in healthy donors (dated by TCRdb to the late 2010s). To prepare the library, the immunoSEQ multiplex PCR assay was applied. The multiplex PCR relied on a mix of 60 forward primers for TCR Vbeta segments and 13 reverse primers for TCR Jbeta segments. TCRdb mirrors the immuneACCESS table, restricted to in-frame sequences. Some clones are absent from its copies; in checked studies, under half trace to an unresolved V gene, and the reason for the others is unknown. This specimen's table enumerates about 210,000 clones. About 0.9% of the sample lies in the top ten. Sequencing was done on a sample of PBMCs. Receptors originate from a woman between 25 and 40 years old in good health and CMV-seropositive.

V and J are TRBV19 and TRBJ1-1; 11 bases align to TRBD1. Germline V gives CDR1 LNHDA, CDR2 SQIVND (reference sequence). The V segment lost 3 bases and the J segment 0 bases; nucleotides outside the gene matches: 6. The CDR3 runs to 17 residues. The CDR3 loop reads CASSIRTGGLMNTEAFF. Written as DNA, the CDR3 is TGTGCCAGTAGTATCAGGACAGGGGGCTTGATGAACACTGAAGCTTTCTTT.

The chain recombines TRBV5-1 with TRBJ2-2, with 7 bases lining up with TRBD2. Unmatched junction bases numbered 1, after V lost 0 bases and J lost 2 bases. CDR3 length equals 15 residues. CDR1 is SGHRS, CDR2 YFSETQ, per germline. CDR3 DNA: TGCGCCAGCAGCTTGGCGGGGGGAAACACCGGGGAGCTGTTTTTT. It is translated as CASSLAGGNTGELFF.

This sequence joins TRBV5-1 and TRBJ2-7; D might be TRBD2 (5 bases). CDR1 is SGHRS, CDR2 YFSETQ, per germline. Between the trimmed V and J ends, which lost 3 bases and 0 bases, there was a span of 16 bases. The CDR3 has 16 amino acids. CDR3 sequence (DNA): TGCGCCAGCAGCTCGGGGAACCGGGATTTCTCCTACGAGCAGTACTTC. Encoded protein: CASSSGNRDFSYEQYF.

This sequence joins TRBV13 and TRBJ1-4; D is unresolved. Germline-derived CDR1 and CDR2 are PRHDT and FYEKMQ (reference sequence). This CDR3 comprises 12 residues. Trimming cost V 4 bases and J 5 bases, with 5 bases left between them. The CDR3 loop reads CASSCENEKLFF. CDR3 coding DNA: TGTGCCAGCAGCTGCGAAAATGAAAAACTGTTTTTT.

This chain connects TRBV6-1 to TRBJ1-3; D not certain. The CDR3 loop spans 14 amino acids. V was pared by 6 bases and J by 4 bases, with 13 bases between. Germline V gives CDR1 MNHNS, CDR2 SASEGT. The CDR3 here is CASSLGGSGNTIYF. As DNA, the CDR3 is TGTGCCAGCAGCCTAGGTGGTTCCGGAAACACCATATATTTT.

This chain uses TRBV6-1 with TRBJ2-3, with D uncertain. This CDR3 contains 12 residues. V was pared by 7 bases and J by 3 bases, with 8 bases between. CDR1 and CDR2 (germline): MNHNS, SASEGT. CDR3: CASTFGTDTQYF. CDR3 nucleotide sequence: TGTGCCAGCACCTTCGGTACAGATACGCAGTATTTT.

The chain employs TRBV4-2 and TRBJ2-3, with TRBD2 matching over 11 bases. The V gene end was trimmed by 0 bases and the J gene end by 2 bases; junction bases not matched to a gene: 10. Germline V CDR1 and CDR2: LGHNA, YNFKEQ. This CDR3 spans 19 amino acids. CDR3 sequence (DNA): TGTGCCAGCAGCCAAGATCTGCCCCCTAGCGGGGGGACCACAGATACGCAGTATTTT. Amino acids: CASSQDLPPSGGTTDTQYF.

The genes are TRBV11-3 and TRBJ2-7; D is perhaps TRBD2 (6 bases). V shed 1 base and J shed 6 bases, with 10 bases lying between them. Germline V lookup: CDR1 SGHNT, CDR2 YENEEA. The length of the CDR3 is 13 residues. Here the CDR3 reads CASSLAGAGEQYF. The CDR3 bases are TGTGCCAGCAGCTTAGCGGGAGCGGGCGAGCAGTACTTC. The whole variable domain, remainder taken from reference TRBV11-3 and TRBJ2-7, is EAGVVQSPRYKIIEKKQPVAFWCNPISGHNTLYWYLQNLGQGPELLIRYENEEAVDDSQLPKDRFSAERLKGVDSTLKIQPAELGDSAVYLCASSLAGAGEQYFGPGTRLTVT.

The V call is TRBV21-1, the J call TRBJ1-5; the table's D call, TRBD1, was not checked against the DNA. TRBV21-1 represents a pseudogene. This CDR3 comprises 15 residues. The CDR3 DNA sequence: TGTGCCAGCAGTCCCTGGGCAGGGCGCCATCAGCCCCAGCATTTT. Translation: CASSPWAGRHQPQHF.

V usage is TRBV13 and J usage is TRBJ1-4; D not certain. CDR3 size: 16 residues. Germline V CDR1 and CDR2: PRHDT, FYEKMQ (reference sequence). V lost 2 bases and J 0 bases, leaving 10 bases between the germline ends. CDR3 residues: CASSLKGDATNEKLFF. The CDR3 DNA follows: TGTGCCAGCAGCTTAAAAGGAGATGCAACTAATGAAAAACTGTTTTTT.

CDR3 coding DNA: TGCGCCAGCAGCCAAGATAGTAGCTCTGGAAACACCATATATTTT. It is translated as CASSQDSSSGNTIYF. V is TRBV4-1 and J is TRBJ1-3; the D is unclear. Germline V gives CDR1 MGHRA, CDR2 YSYEKL. The CDR3 extends over 15 amino acids. The V end was cut by 0 bases, the J end by 0 bases, with 6 bases between.